Following are 21 T cell receptor beta chains from one sample sequenced in a study of early T cells in non-severe SARS-CoV-2 infection. TCRdb fed the 5' RACE reads into MiXCR, producing one record per CDR3 protein. The repertoire consists of about 35,000 distinct CDR3 sequences, with about 6% occurring once and the leading ten covering roughly 4.4%. Sequencing was performed on whole blood. These receptors were obtained from an adult who was a healthcare worker with PCR-confirmed SARS-CoV-2 infection or an uninfected control (not recorded which).

This clonotype was recorded at least ten times. This chain uses TRBV4-1 with TRBJ2-7; tentative D call: TRBD1 (5 bases). The CDR3 loop spans 14 amino acids. The ends were cut back, 4 bases at V and 2 bases at J, with 12 bases in the middle. The germline gives CDR1 MGHRA, CDR2 YSYEKL. Here the CDR3 reads CASSRATGTYEQYF. The CDR3 nucleotides are TGCGCCAGCAGCCGAGCAACAGGAACCTACGAGCAGTACTTC.

Ten or more counts support this clonotype. The V and J genes are TRBV12-3 or TRBV12-4 and TRBJ2-5, with 10 bases that match TRBD1. After removal of 6 bases from V and 6 bases from J, the junction contained 13 bases not matched to a gene. The CDR3 length is 16 residues. The CDR3 loop reads CASSVTGGLNDKTQYF. CDR3 in DNA: TGTGCCAGCAGCGTGACAGGGGGCTTGAACGATAAGACCCAGTACTTC.

CDR3 DNA sequence: TGTGCCAGCAGCTTGTTTACCGGGACCGCTCTCGCCTACGAGCAGTACTTC. Translating it yields CASSLFTGTALAYEQYF. The rearrangement joins TRBV5-6 to TRBJ2-7; D might be TRBD1 or TRBD2, each matching 5 bases. Trimming cost V 1 base and J 2 bases, with 19 bases left between them. CDR3 size: 17 residues. Germline CDR1 and CDR2: SGHDT and YYEEEE.

At least ten counts were recorded for this clonotype. This chain links TRBV20-1 with TRBJ1-1, with no clear D. The V and J ends lost 0 bases and 1 base respectively, with 6 bases between them. The CDR3 is 13 amino acids. Germline values: CDR1 DFQATT, CDR2 SNEGSKA (reference sequence). This chain's CDR3 is CSARELRNTEAFF. CDR3 nucleotides: TGCAGTGCTAGAGAATTACGGAACACTGAAGCTTTCTTT.

This clonotype was seen repeatedly, ten times or more. The rearrangement links TRBV7-7 to TRBJ2-1; 8 positions match TRBD2. V trimming: 3 bases; J trimming: 8 bases; junction bases outside the gene matches: 6. This CDR3 contains 14 residues. Germline CDR1 SSHAT, CDR2 FNYEAQ (reference sequence). CDR3 amino acids: CASSLGLDGDEQFF. CDR3 nucleotide sequence: TGTGCCAGCAGCTTGGGACTAGACGGCGATGAGCAGTTCTTC.

The gene calls are TRBV29-1 and TRBJ2-7; 7 nucleotides agree with TRBD1. The J segment lost 6 bases and the V segment lost 6 bases, leaving 11 bases of the junction unmatched. The CDR3 has 13 amino acids. In germline, CDR1 is SQVTM, CDR2 ANQGSEA. The CDR3 loop is CSVSDRDHGEQYF. CDR3 coding DNA: TGCAGCGTAAGCGACAGGGATCACGGCGAGCAGTACTTC.

In its sample, this clonotype was seen many times. V gene TRBV12-3 or TRBV12-4 combines with J gene TRBJ2-6, with D uncertain. The CDR3 loop spans 16 amino acids. Trimming removed 3 bases from V and 2 bases from J, with 11 bases in between. CDR3 coding DNA: TGTGCCAGCAGTTTGGACCCACCGACTGGGGCCAACGTCCTGACTTTC. This codes for CASSLDPPTGANVLTF.

This clonotype has just a few counts. The CDR3 coding sequence is TGCAGCGTTGCGACAGGCCCCAAGAATACGCAGTATTTT. Amino acid sequence: CSVATGPKNTQYF. This chain uses TRBV29-1 with TRBJ2-3, with D perhaps TRBD1 (6 bases). CDR1 SQVTM and CDR2 ANQGSEA come from the germline V gene. V was pared by 4 bases and J by 7 bases, with 15 bases between. This CDR3 comprises 13 residues.

Ten or more counts support this clonotype. The gene calls are TRBV7-9 and TRBJ2-7; 12 bases line up with TRBD2. J gave up 7 bases and V 5 bases, and 9 bases lay outside the gene matches. This CDR3 is 15 amino acids long. CDR1 SEHNR and CDR2 FQNEAQ come from the germline V gene (reference sequence). The CDR3 here is CASSLRLAGAEEQYF. The DNA of the CDR3 is TGTGCCAGCAGCCTAAGACTAGCGGGAGCGGAAGAGCAGTACTTC.

This clonotype was seen many times. As DNA, the CDR3 is TGTGCCAGCAGGCGGGATCGGGTCTACGAGCAGTACTTC. Encoded protein: CASRRDRVYEQYF. This sequence joins TRBV6-1 and TRBJ2-7, with a tentative D call TRBD2 (6 bases). The germline gives CDR1 MNHNS, CDR2 SASEGT. Trimming stripped 6 bases from V and 3 bases from J, with 12 bases between. The CDR3 runs to 13 residues.

This clonotype appeared many times. The chain is built from TRBV12-3 or TRBV12-4 and TRBJ1-5; weak D call: TRBD1 (5 bases). The CDR3 length is 15 residues. V was cut by 3 bases and J by 4 bases, with 13 bases left in between. The CDR3: CASSFSGRKNQPQHF. In DNA, the CDR3 is TGTGCCAGCAGTTTTTCGGGACGGAAAAATCAGCCCCAGCATTTT.

This clonotype was observed many times. The genes are TRBV3-1 and TRBJ2-7; no reliable D call. CDR3 length: 13 residues. Looked up from germline, CDR1 is LGHDT and CDR2 is YNNKEL (reference sequence). V shed 0 bases and J shed 4 bases, with 7 bases lying between them. CDR3 bases: TGTGCCAGCAGCCAAGAATGGGTGTACGAGCAGTACTTC. This gives the protein CASSQEWVYEQYF.

This rearrangement joins TRBV29-1 to TRBJ2-1; 10 bases fit TRBD2. CDR1 and CDR2 (germline): SQVTM, ANQGSEA. V lost 0 bases to trimming and J lost 8 bases; unmatched junction nucleotides: 10. The CDR3 is 16 residues long. CDR3 sequence: CSVEDRLAGVRYEQFF. The CDR3 nucleotides read TGCAGCGTTGAAGATCGGCTAGCGGGAGTCCGCTATGAGCAGTTCTTC.

This clonotype turned up a few times. The V call is TRBV28, the J call TRBJ2-1; 10 nucleotides align to TRBD1. Germline V gives CDR1 MDHEN, CDR2 SYDVKM. CDR3 size: 15 residues. V shed 2 bases, J shed 8 bases, and the junction held 6 bases outside the gene matches. CDR3 DNA sequence: TGTGCCAGCAGTTTAAGGACAGGGGGATCGGATGAGCAGTTCTTC. Translating it yields CASSLRTGGSDEQFF.

In this sample, this clonotype turned up a few times. The genes are TRBV4-1 and TRBJ2-1; D not certain. The germline V and J ends were trimmed by 0 bases and 4 bases, with 13 bases remaining between them. The length of the CDR3 is 16 residues. CDR1 and CDR2 (germline): MGHRA, YSYEKL. CDR3 in amino acids: CASSQDWQAAYNEQFF. The CDR3 nucleotides read TGCGCCAGCAGCCAAGATTGGCAGGCAGCGTACAATGAGCAGTTCTTC.

This clonotype was seen many times. The J gene is TRBJ2-3, the V gene TRBV6-5; D unresolved. The germline gives CDR1 MNHEY, CDR2 SVGAGI. This CDR3 has 14 residues. Trimming removed 2 bases at V and 0 bases at J, with 6 bases between. The CDR3 nucleotides are TGTGCCAGCAGTTACCGCCAGAGCACAGATACGCAGTATTTT. Its protein is CASSYRQSTDTQYF.

This clonotype was found many times. The rearrangement uses TRBV7-8 and TRBJ1-1; D is perhaps TRBD1 (5 bases). Germline CDR1 is SGHVS and CDR2 is FQNEAQ. This CDR3 comprises 13 residues. V gave up 5 bases and J gave up 1 base, with 8 bases separating them. The CDR3 sequence: CASSLQENTEAFF. DNA of the CDR3: TGTGCCAGCAGCCTACAGGAGAACACTGAAGCTTTCTTT.

In its sample, this clonotype was seen many times. This sequence joins TRBV7-2 and TRBJ2-1; 13 nucleotides agree with TRBD2. The CDR3 covers 16 residues. Trimming cost V 3 bases and J 1 base; bases outside gene matches: 0. Germline assignment: CDR1 SGHTA and CDR2 FQGNSA. DNA for the CDR3: TGTGCCAGCAGCTTGACTAGCGGGAGGTCCTACAATGAGCAGTTCTTC. Translation: CASSLTSGRSYNEQFF.

The chain couples TRBV7-9 to TRBJ2-7; 8 nucleotides agree with TRBD2. This CDR3 has 16 residues. In germline, CDR1 is SEHNR, CDR2 FQNEAQ (reference sequence). The J segment lost 4 bases and the V segment lost 4 bases, leaving 12 bases of the junction unmatched. DNA of the CDR3: TGTGCCAGCAGCTCTCTTGGGCGCGGGAGGAGGTACGAGCAGTACTTC. Its translation: CASSSLGRGRRYEQYF.

This clonotype was detected only a few times. This sequence joins TRBV5-1 and TRBJ2-1; 8 positions match TRBD2. This CDR3 has 17 amino acids. Germline V lookup: CDR1 SGHRS, CDR2 YFSETQ. The J segment lost 5 bases and the V segment lost 4 bases, leaving 14 bases of the junction unmatched. The DNA for the CDR3 is TGCGCCAGCAGCGGAGCCTTAGAGACTAGCGCCGACAATGAGCAGTTCTTC. Its protein is CASSGALETSADNEQFF.

The sample holds many counts of this clonotype. The J gene is TRBJ2-2, the V gene TRBV4-2; TRBD1 matches 7 bases. The germline gives CDR1 LGHNA, CDR2 YNFKEQ. Trimming at V came to 4 bases and at J to 5 bases, leaving 1 base not matched to a gene. The CDR3 consists of 13 residues. The DNA for the CDR3 is TGTGCCAGCAGCCTGACAGGGACCGGGGAGCTGTTTTTT. Encoded protein: CASSLTGTGELFF.